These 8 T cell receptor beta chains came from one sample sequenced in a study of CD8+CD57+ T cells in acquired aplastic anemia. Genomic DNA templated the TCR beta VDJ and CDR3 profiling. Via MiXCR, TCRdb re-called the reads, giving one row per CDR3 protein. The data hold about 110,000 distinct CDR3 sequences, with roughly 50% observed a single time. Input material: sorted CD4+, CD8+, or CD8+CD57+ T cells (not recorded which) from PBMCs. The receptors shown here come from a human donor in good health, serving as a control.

The CDR3, as DNA: TGTGCCAGCAGCTCACCGGGACAGGCTTTCTTT. Amino acids: CASSSPGQAFF. The rearrangement joins TRBV7-9 to TRBJ1-1, with 7 bases identical to TRBD1. Germline V CDR1 and CDR2: SEHNR, FQNEAQ (reference sequence). Trimming cost V 4 bases and J 11 bases; bases outside gene matches: 4. The CDR3 covers 11 residues.

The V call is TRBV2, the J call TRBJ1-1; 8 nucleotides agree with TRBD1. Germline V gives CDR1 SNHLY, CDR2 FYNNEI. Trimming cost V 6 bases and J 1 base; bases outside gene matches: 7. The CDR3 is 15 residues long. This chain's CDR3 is CASRRSGTGNTEAFF. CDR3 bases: TGTGCCAGCAGGCGCTCCGGGACAGGGAACACTGAAGCTTTCTTT.

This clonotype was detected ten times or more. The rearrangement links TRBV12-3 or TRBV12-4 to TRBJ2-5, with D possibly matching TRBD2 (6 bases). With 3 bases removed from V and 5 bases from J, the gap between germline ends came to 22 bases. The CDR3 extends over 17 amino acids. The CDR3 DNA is TGTGCCAGCAGTTTTAGGGCGACTAGTGATTTACGGGAGACCCAGTACTTC. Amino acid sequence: CASSFRATSDLRETQYF.

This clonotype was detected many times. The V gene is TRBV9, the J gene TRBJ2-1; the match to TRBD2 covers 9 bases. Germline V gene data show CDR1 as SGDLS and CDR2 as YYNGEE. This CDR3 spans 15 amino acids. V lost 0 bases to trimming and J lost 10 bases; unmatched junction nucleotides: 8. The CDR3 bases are TGTGCCAGCAGCGTAGGAAAACTAGCGGGCTCGGAGCAGTTCTTC. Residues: CASSVGKLAGSEQFF.

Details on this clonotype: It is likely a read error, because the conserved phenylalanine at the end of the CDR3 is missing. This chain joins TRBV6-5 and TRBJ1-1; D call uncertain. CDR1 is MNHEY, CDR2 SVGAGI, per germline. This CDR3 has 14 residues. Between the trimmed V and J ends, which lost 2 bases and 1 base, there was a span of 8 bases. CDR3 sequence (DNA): TGTGCCAGCAGTTACGTGCGGGGGAACACTGAAGCTTTCCTT. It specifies CASSYVRGNTEAFL.

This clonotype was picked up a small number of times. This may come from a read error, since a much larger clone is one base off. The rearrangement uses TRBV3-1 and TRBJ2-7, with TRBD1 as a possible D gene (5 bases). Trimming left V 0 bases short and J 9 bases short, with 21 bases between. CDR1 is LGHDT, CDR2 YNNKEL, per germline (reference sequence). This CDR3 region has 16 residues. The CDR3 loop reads CASSQDSSYPGRGQYF. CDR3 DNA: TGTGCCAGCAGCCAAGACTCGTCGTACCCAGGGCGCGGGCAGTACTTC.

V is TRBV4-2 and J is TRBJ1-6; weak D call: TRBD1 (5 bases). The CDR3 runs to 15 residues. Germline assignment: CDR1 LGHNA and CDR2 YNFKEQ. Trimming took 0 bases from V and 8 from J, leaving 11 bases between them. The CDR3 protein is CASSQDGDSYSPLHF. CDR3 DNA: TGTGCCAGCAGCCAAGATGGTGACAGTTATTCACCCCTCCACTTT.

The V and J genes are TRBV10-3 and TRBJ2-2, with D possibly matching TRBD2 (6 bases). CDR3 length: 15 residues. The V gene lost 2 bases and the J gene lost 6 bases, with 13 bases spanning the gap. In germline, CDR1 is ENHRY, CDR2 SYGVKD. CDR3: CAISEDHGGAGELFF. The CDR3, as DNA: TGTGCCATCAGTGAGGACCACGGGGGTGCCGGGGAGCTGTTTTTT.